In this sample, the clone carrying this T cell receptor (beta chain) turned up many times. The V gene's germline CDR1 is SQVTM and CDR2 ANQGSEA. This CDR3 has 12 residues. V dropped 5 bases and J dropped 10; count of bases not matched to a gene: 5. RNA transcripts yielded amplified TCR beta CDR3 regions. Researchers ran a first-round RT-PCR on the TCR CDR3 using the HTBI primer set. TCRdb reprocessed the multiplex PCR reads with MiXCR, giving one entry per CDR3 protein. This repertoire shows about 290,000 distinct CDR3 sequences, approximately 14% found once; its top ten account for around 30%. The record originates from a study of T cells in Graves' hyperthyroidism and ophthalmopathy.

Specimen: blood. This chain links TRBV29-1 with TRBJ2-1; TRBD2 matches at 10 bases. This sequence was found in a woman between 50 and 59 years old with Graves' hyperthyroidism that later progressed to Graves' ophthalmopathy. The CDR3 sequence: CSVWTSGSEQFF. In DNA, the CDR3 is TGCAGCGTTTGGACTAGCGGAAGCGAGCAGTTCTTC.